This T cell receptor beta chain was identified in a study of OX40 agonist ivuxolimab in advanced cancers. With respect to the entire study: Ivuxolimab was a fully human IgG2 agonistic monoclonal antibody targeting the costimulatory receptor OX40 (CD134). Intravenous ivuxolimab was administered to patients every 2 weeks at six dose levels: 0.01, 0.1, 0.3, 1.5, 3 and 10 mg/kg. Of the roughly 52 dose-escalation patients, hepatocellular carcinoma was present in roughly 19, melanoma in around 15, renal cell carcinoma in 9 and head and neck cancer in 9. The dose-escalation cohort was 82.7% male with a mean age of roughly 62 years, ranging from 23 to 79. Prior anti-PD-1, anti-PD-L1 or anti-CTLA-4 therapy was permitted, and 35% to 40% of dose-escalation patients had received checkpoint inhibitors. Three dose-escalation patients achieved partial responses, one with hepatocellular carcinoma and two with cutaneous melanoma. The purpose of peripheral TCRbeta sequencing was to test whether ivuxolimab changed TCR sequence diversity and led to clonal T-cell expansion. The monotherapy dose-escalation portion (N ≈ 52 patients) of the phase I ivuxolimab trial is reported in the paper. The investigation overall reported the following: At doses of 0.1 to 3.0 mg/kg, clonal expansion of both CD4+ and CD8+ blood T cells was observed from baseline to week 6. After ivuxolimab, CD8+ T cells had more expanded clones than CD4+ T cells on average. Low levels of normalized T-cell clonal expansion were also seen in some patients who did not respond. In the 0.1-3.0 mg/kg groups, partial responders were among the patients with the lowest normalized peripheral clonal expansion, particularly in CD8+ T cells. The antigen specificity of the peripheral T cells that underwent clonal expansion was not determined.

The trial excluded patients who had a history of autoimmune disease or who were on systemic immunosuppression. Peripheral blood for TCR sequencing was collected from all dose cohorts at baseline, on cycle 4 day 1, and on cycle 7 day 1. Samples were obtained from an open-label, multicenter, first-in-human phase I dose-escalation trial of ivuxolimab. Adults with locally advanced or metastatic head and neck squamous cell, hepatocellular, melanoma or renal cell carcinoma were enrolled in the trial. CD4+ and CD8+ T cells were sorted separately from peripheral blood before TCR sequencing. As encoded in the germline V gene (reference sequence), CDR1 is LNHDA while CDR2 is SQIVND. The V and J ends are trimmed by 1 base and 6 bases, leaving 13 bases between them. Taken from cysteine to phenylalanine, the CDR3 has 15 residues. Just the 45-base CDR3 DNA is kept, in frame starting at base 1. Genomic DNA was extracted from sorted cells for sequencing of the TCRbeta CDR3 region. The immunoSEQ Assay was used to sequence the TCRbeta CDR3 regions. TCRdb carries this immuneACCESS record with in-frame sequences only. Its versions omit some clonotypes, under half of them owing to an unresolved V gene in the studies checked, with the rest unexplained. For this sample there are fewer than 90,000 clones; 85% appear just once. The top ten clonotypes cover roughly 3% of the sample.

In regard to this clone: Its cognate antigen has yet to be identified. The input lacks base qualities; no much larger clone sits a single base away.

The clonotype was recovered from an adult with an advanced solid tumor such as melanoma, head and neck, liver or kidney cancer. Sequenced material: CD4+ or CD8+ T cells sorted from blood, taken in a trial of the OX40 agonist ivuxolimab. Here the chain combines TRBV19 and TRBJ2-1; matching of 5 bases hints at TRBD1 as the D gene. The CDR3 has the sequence CASSIGGRAINEQFF. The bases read TGTGCCAGTAGTATAGGGGGCAGGGCTATCAATGAGCAGTTCTTC. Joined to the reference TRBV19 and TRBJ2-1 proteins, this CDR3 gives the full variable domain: DGGITQSPKYLFRKEGQNVTLSCEQNLNHDAMYWYRQDPGQGLRLIYYSQIVNDFQKGDIAEGYSVSREKKESFPLTVTSAQKNPTAFYLCASSIGGRAINEQFFGPGTRLTVL.